The 19 T cell receptor beta chains below all came from one sample that was sequenced in a study of blood T cell repertoires in COVID-19. The method was immunoSEQ multiplex PCR; TCRdb's version includes in-frame clones alone and lacks a portion of them. The profile shows 68,000 or so clones, roughly 84% of them singletons. The material sequenced was peripheral blood. These receptors were taken from a man aged 50-60 years with active COVID-19.

This chain uses TRBV28 with TRBJ1-2; 8 bases are a match to TRBD1. The ends lost 3 bases at V and 5 bases at J; junction bases unmatched: 5. Germline V gene data show CDR1 as MDHEN and CDR2 as SYDVKM. The CDR3 is 14 residues long. CDR3 residues: CASSLDRVGYGYTF. The CDR3 bases are TGTGCCAGCAGTTTGGACAGGGTGGGGTATGGCTACACCTTC.

The genes are TRBV24-1 and TRBJ2-3, with 8 bases lining up with TRBD1. Trimming cost V 8 bases and J 3 bases; bases outside gene matches: 15. Germline V gene data show CDR1 as KGHDR and CDR2 as SFDVKD. The CDR3 totals 17 residues. The CDR3 protein is CATTTGGIEGTTDTQYF. The CDR3 bases are TGTGCCACCACCACAGGGGGAATTGAGGGAACAACAGATACGCAGTATTTT.

The chain is built from TRBV7-2 and TRBJ2-3; 10 bases agree with TRBD2. The germline CDR1 and CDR2 sequences are SGHTA and FQGNSA. With 4 bases clipped from V and 5 bases from J, the junction kept 15 bases outside the gene matches. CDR3 size: 18 residues. The CDR3 is CASSYLRSSGRAQDTQYF. The DNA for the CDR3 is TGTGCCAGCAGCTACCTGCGGTCAAGCGGGAGGGCCCAAGATACGCAGTATTTT. The full variable domain, with the rest looked up from reference TRBV7-2 and TRBJ2-3, is GAGVSQSPSNKVTEKGKDVELRCDPISGHTALYWYRQSLGQGLEFLIYFQGNSAPDKSGLPSDRFSAERTGGSVSTLTIQRTQQEDSAVYLCASSYLRSSGRAQDTQYFGPGTRLTVL.

This clone was detected only once. The chain couples TRBV30 to TRBJ1-5; TRBD1 matches at 7 bases. V gave up 0 bases and J gave up 2 bases; unmatched junction bases: 4. The germline V gene has CDR1 GTSNPN and CDR2 SVGIG (reference sequence). The CDR3 covers 15 residues. CDR3 loop: CAWSVTGAGNQPQHF. In DNA, the CDR3 is TGTGCCTGGAGTGTTACAGGGGCCGGCAATCAGCCCCAGCATTTT.

This chain links TRBV6-5 with TRBJ1-2; 8 nucleotides line up with TRBD1. V lost 8 bases, J lost 3 bases, and 11 bases stayed unmatched. Germline V gene lookup returns CDR1 MNHEY and CDR2 SVGAGI. The CDR3 contains 15 residues. CDR3 in amino acids: CASAPGTGLHYGYTF. The CDR3 DNA reads TGTGCCAGCGCACCCGGGACAGGTCTCCACTATGGCTACACCTTC.

The rearrangement uses TRBV5-1 and TRBJ2-7; 14 bases align to TRBD2. Germline V gene sequence: CDR1 SGHRS, CDR2 YFSETQ. The V segment lost 4 bases and the J segment 5 bases; nucleotides outside the gene matches: 5. The CDR3 has 15 amino acids. The CDR3 is CASSPGTSGSNEQYF. The CDR3, as DNA: TGCGCCAGCAGCCCCGGGACTAGCGGGAGCAACGAGCAGTACTTC.

This rearrangement joins TRBV10-3 to TRBJ2-7; 11 bases agree with TRBD1. With V trimmed by 4 bases and J by 9 bases, 11 bases remained unmatched. This CDR3 contains 15 residues. Germline V gene sequence: CDR1 ENHRY, CDR2 SYGVKD. CDR3 sequence reads: CAISGPGQGAGGQYF. CDR3 DNA sequence: TGTGCCATCAGTGGCCCCGGACAGGGGGCAGGGGGGCAGTACTTC.

The sample holds one count of this clone. The CDR3 DNA sequence: TGTGCCAGCAGCGCCGGGACAGGGTATAGCAATCAGCCCCAGCATTTT. The encoded protein is CASSAGTGYSNQPQHF. This sequence joins TRBV5-6 and TRBJ1-5; 9 bases line up with TRBD1. The length of the CDR3 is 16 residues. The trim removed 4 bases at V and 0 bases at J, leaving 5 bases unmatched. Germline CDR1 and CDR2: SGHDT and YYEEEE.

The V and J genes are TRBV7-2 and TRBJ2-1; 8 nucleotides match TRBD2. The V gene's germline CDR1 is SGHTA and CDR2 FQGNSA. There are 15 residues in the CDR3. Trimming took 6 bases from V and 0 from J; bases not matched to a gene: 4. CDR3 region: CASRISGSSYNEQFF. The CDR3 coding sequence is TGTGCCAGCAGGATAAGCGGGAGCTCCTACAATGAGCAGTTCTTC. The full variable domain, in which reference TRBV7-2 and TRBJ2-1 provide the parts outside the CDR3, is GAGVSQSPSNKVTEKGKDVELRCDPISGHTALYWYRQSLGQGLEFLIYFQGNSAPDKSGLPSDRFSAERTGGSVSTLTIQRTQQEDSAVYLCASRISGSSYNEQFFGPGTRLTVL.

The genes are TRBV4-1 and TRBJ1-1; D not resolved. Germline V gene data show CDR1 as MGHRA and CDR2 as YSYEKL. Trimming took 4 bases from V and 5 from J, leaving 17 bases between them. The CDR3 has 15 amino acids. CDR3 nucleotide sequence: TGCGCCAGCAGCCCCCAAGAGTCCGGGTATACTGAAGCTTTCTTT. This codes for CASSPQESGYTEAFF.

The CDR3 spells CASSLLPLDEQYF. For the CDR3, the DNA is TGCGCCAGCAGCCTACTTCCGTTAGACGAGCAGTACTTC. This chain joins TRBV4-1 and TRBJ2-7; the D is unclear. The V end lost 4 bases, the J end lost 5 bases, and 12 bases lay between the germline ends. The germline CDR1 and CDR2 sequences are MGHRA and YSYEKL. The CDR3 runs to 13 residues.

The chain recombines TRBV29-1 with TRBJ2-1; D may be TRBD1 (6 bases). The V and J ends lost 3 bases and 9 bases respectively, with 12 bases between them. The CDR3 is 12 amino acids. Looked up from germline, CDR1 is SQVTM and CDR2 is ANQGSEA. CDR3 amino acids: CSVEGAAREQFF. CDR3 DNA sequence: TGCAGCGTTGAGGGGGCCGCACGTGAGCAGTTCTTC.

The J gene is TRBJ2-5, the V gene TRBV12-3 or TRBV12-4; D gene unclear. The CDR3 runs to 13 residues. The germline V and J ends were trimmed by 6 bases and 2 bases, with 10 bases remaining between them. CDR3 DNA: TGTGCCAGCAGAATAGACATACAAGAGACCCAGTACTTC. Protein product: CASRIDIQETQYF.

The V gene is TRBV18, the J gene TRBJ2-7; 7 nucleotides line up with TRBD2. CDR1 and CDR2 (germline): KGHSH, LQKENI. The CDR3 sequence is 15 residues long. The ends lost 6 bases at V and 2 bases at J; junction bases unmatched: 10. CDR3 coding DNA: TGTGCCAGCTCCCGCGGACTAGAGGACGCCTACGAGCAGTACTTC. As protein: CASSRGLEDAYEQYF.

The genes are TRBV7-6 and TRBJ2-3, with D possibly matching TRBD2 (5 bases). The germline CDR1 and CDR2 sequences are SGHVS and FNYEAQ. Trimming stripped 3 bases from V and 1 base from J, with 11 bases between. The CDR3 spans 15 residues. The CDR3 DNA reads as TGTGCCAGCAGCTTGCGAAGCGGCCGCACAGATACGCAGTATTTT. Its protein product is CASSLRSGRTDTQYF.

The DNA for the CDR3 is TGTGCCAGCAGTTACGGAGGGGGCAGGGATGAGCAGTTCTTC. Protein sequence: CASSYGGGRDEQFF. The V and J genes are TRBV6-5 and TRBJ2-1, with D maybe TRBD1 (7 bases). The V gene's germline CDR1 is MNHEY and CDR2 SVGAGI. CDR3 length equals 14 residues. Trimming took off 2 bases at V and 8 bases at J, with 13 bases between the two ends.

The gene calls are TRBV25-1 and TRBJ2-3, with 9 positions matching TRBD2. Germline lookup yields CDR1 MGHDK and CDR2 SYGVNS. Germline trimming cut 4 bases from V and 2 bases from J; bases unmatched to any gene: 7. The CDR3 totals 16 residues. Here the CDR3 reads CASSGSGGTYTDTQYF. The DNA for the CDR3 is TGTGCCAGCAGTGGAAGCGGGGGGACCTACACAGATACGCAGTATTTT.

This clone was observed a single time. This chain links TRBV6-2 or TRBV6-3 with TRBJ2-3; TRBD1 matches at 7 bases. In germline, CDR1 is MNHEY, CDR2 SVGEGT. V lost 2 bases, J lost 9 bases, and 5 bases stayed unmatched. The CDR3 spans 13 residues. This CDR3 reads CASSYPGQTTQYF. CDR3 DNA: TGTGCCAGCAGTTACCCGGGACAGACCACGCAGTATTTT.

The CDR3 loop is CASSSPRASGTPYNEQFF. The CDR3 coding sequence is TGTGCCAGCAGCTCCCCCCGGGCTAGCGGAACCCCTTACAATGAGCAGTTCTTC. This sequence joins TRBV11-2 and TRBJ2-1; 7 bases agree with TRBD2. J was trimmed by 4 bases and V by 4 bases; bases with no gene match: 16. The CDR3 totals 18 residues. CDR1 and CDR2 (germline): SGHAT, FQNNGV.